This is a list of T cell receptor beta chains from one sample in a study of blood T cell repertoires in COVID-19. Method: immunoSEQ multiplex PCR; TCRdb's copy keeps in-frame clones and lacks some. The sample shows roughly 83,000 clones, more than 85% of them seen only once. Material for sequencing was peripheral blood. These receptors were obtained from a man at least 80 years old with active or convalescent COVID-19. Both conserved end residues are trimmed from each CDR3. The order of the fields is D gene, V gene, J gene, CDR3 protein. The D gene is left open where the match is weak.

D: NA; V: TRBV29-1; J: TRBJ2-5; CDR3: SVVRVRQETQY
D: NA; V: TRBV2; J: TRBJ1-1; CDR3: ASRILRGIGAF
D: NA; V: TRBV29-1; J: TRBJ1-2; CDR3: SVEGRLRQGSNGYT
D: NA; V: TRBV6-6; J: TRBJ2-2; CDR3: ASTIPVQVNTGELF
D: NA; V: TRBV3-1/TRBV3-2; J: TRBJ1-6; CDR3: ASSQNSNSPLH
D: TRBD1; V: TRBV29-1; J: TRBJ1-2; CDR3: SVGMTGTGSEGYT
D: NA; V: TRBV28; J: TRBJ1-3; CDR3: ASSSRHFSGNTIY
D: NA; V: TRBV4-2; J: TRBJ1-2; CDR3: ASSQDLLENYGYT
D: TRBD1; V: TRBV6-5; J: TRBJ1-6; CDR3: ATTTGSLSNSPLH
D: NA; V: TRBV28; J: TRBJ1-6; CDR3: ASMGGGHNNSPLH
D: TRBD1; V: TRBV28; J: TRBJ1-5; CDR3: ASSRQTGAVQPQH
D: NA; V: TRBV2; J: TRBJ2-1; CDR3: ASTPRWGAYNEQF
D: NA; V: TRBV19; J: TRBJ1-5; CDR3: ASSPREGGGQPQH
D: TRBD1; V: TRBV7-8; J: TRBJ2-3; CDR3: ASIHRGRVGRGGDLADTQY
D: NA; V: TRBV6-5; J: TRBJ1-5; CDR3: ASRVGTQGSQPQH
D: NA; V: TRBV11-3; J: TRBJ1-1; CDR3: ASSLFREGNTEAF
D: TRBD1; V: TRBV6-6; J: TRBJ1-4; CDR3: ASTTGVGEKLF
D: NA; V: TRBV19; J: TRBJ2-2; CDR3: ASSSEVRTGELF
D: TRBD2; V: TRBV6-4; J: TRBJ2-1; CDR3: ASSVSGAGSGQF
D: TRBD1; V: TRBV27; J: TRBJ1-1; CDR3: ASRTGLGTEAF
D: TRBD1; V: TRBV28; J: TRBJ2-4; CDR3: ASRNRGYRVGFSENIQY
D: TRBD1; V: TRBV2; J: TRBJ1-4; CDR3: ASRGQGVEKLF
D: TRBD1; V: TRBV5-6; J: TRBJ1-6; CDR3: ASSLWGERQGVYLH
D: TRBD1; V: TRBV27; J: TRBJ1-5; CDR3: ASRPGQDAQPQH
D: NA; V: TRBV7-8; J: TRBJ1-6; CDR3: ASTMDSGNSPLH
D: NA; V: TRBV11-3; J: TRBJ2-1; CDR3: ASSFPGPLAPTTYNEQF
D: TRBD1; V: TRBV6-5; J: TRBJ1-2; CDR3: ASRGQAFYGYT
D: NA; V: TRBV6-6; J: TRBJ2-4; CDR3: ASSLTGQGGTIQY
D: TRBD1; V: TRBV6-6; J: TRBJ1-2; CDR3: ASSYSGQGSRYT
D: NA; V: TRBV19; J: TRBJ1-1; CDR3: ASSININTEAF
D: TRBD2; V: TRBV9; J: TRBJ2-2; CDR3: ASSVGGLARGTGELF
D: TRBD1; V: TRBV3-1/TRBV3-2; J: TRBJ2-6; CDR3: ASSPLPGQGSSGANVLT
D: TRBD1; V: TRBV5-1; J: TRBJ1-4; CDR3: ASSWQPGQGNEKLF
D: TRBD2; V: TRBV9; J: TRBJ2-3; CDR3: ASSVDPSGFRTDTQY
D: NA; V: TRBV6-5; J: TRBJ1-5; CDR3: ASSYGGAGQPQH
D: TRBD2; V: TRBV6-5; J: TRBJ2-1; CDR3: ASTPAGTSNEQF
D: NA; V: TRBV30; J: TRBJ1-1; CDR3: AWGTFQAF
D: NA; V: TRBV5-1; J: TRBJ2-1; CDR3: ASSLAISGNEQF
D: TRBD1; V: TRBV14; J: TRBJ2-1; CDR3: ASSTPTGVSYNEQF
D: NA; V: TRBV9; J: TRBJ1-4; CDR3: ASSVGHHATNEKLF
D: NA; V: TRBV6-6; J: TRBJ2-2; CDR3: ASGGARTGELF
D: TRBD1; V: TRBV2; J: TRBJ1-5; CDR3: ASSDNDRGYQPQH
D: NA; V: TRBV4-1; J: TRBJ2-2; CDR3: ASAFGGELF
D: TRBD1; V: TRBV24-1; J: TRBJ1-2; CDR3: ATRDQTGWGYT
D: NA; V: TRBV27; J: TRBJ2-1; CDR3: ASSLRGTRNEQF
D: TRBD1; V: TRBV5-1; J: TRBJ2-5; CDR3: ASSSGTGRFETQY
D: NA; V: TRBV2; J: TRBJ2-5; CDR3: ASLRTFQETQY
D: NA; V: TRBV11-3; J: TRBJ2-3; CDR3: ASSLDGQRSSPTDTQY
D: NA; V: TRBV6-1; J: TRBJ2-5; CDR3: ASSDTQGPQETQY
D: NA; V: TRBV28; J: TRBJ1-1; CDR3: ASSLVRVRTEAF
D: NA; V: TRBV7-9; J: TRBJ2-1; CDR3: ASRESSYNEQF